This TCR beta chain was observed in a study of OX40 agonist ivuxolimab in advanced cancers. Study summary: Patients enrolled in dose escalation were diagnosed with hepatocellular carcinoma, melanoma, renal cell or head and neck cancer.

Notes on this clone: Its specificity is not known.

Measured with immunoSEQ multiplex PCR; TCRdb has only the in-frame clones, and not every one. The sample lists approximately 58,000 clones; approximately 75% were seen once. Study-level results: The study found among the lowest clonal expansion in partial responders at 0.1-3.0 mg/kg. Averaging showed that CD8+ T cells had more expanded clones than CD4+ did.

Patients were excluded for autoimmune disease history or systemic immunosuppression. The sample here was CD4+ or CD8+ T cells sorted from blood, taken in a trial of the OX40 agonist ivuxolimab. The TCR sequence derives from an adult with an advanced solid tumor such as melanoma, head and neck, liver or kidney cancer.

CDR3 sequence reads: CASRSPSGTGNGQPQHF. CDR3 nucleotides: TGTGCCAGCAGATCTCCATCCGGGACAGGGAACGGTCAGCCCCAGCATTTT. V usage is TRBV28 and J usage is TRBJ1-5; 9 bases map to TRBD1. This CDR3 contains 17 residues. With V trimmed by 6 bases and J by 6 bases, 15 bases remained unmatched. Germline V CDR1 and CDR2: MDHEN, SYDVKM.